Listed below are T cell receptor beta chains from one sample, sequenced in a study of cytomegalovirus exposure and HLA in healthy donors. Clones were sequenced by immunoSEQ multiplex PCR, and TCRdb holds only the in-frame ones, with some missing. This sample yields about 50,000 clones, of which roughly 80% are seen a single time; around 2.9% belongs to the top ten. Sequencing was carried out using PBMCs. These receptors all stem from a woman between 35 and 50 years old in good health and CMV-seropositive. Each CDR3 is given with its conserved first and last residue. Each record gives: J gene, clone size, V gene, CDR3 length, D gene, CDR3 protein. A D gene is named only where the DNA matches it firmly. Clone size is not always given. Where it is, it says once, few, many or a class for expanded clones.

j_gene: -; abundance: -; v_gene: TRBV11-2; len: 15; d_gene: -; CDR3aa: CASSFLFGSNYEQYF
j_gene: TRBJ1-2; abundance: once; v_gene: TRBV30; len: 12; d_gene: -; CDR3aa: CAWSEEDYGYTF
j_gene: TRBJ2-2; abundance: -; v_gene: TRBV9; len: 16; d_gene: TRBD2; CDR3aa: CASSPRGAPNTGELFF
j_gene: TRBJ2-3; abundance: -; v_gene: TRBV19; len: 15; d_gene: -; CDR3aa: CASSMNRQATDTQYF
j_gene: TRBJ2-7; abundance: once; v_gene: TRBV19; len: 12; d_gene: -; CDR3aa: CASSSAGYEQYF
j_gene: TRBJ2-7; abundance: -; v_gene: TRBV13; len: 14; d_gene: -; CDR3aa: CASSFSRDSYEQYF
j_gene: TRBJ2-7; abundance: few; v_gene: TRBV30; len: 16; d_gene: TRBD1; CDR3aa: CAWSTWGQGRSYEQYF
j_gene: TRBJ2-7; abundance: -; v_gene: TRBV6-5; len: 13; d_gene: -; CDR3aa: CASSYGATYEQYF
j_gene: TRBJ1-5; abundance: -; v_gene: TRBV4-1; len: 14; d_gene: TRBD1; CDR3aa: CASSQGTGTQPQHF
j_gene: TRBJ2-7; abundance: -; v_gene: TRBV28; len: 13; d_gene: -; CDR3aa: CASSFRPGDEQYF
j_gene: TRBJ2-2; abundance: -; v_gene: TRBV7-8; len: 14; d_gene: -; CDR3aa: CASRGTSYTGELFF
j_gene: TRBJ2-7; abundance: -; v_gene: TRBV29-1; len: 13; d_gene: -; CDR3aa: CSVAPTGRREQYF
j_gene: TRBJ2-7; abundance: -; v_gene: TRBV19; len: 13; d_gene: -; CDR3aa: CASRNSASDEQYF
j_gene: TRBJ1-1; abundance: -; v_gene: TRBV25-1; len: 14; d_gene: TRBD1; CDR3aa: CASTQTGMNTEAFF
j_gene: TRBJ2-1; abundance: -; v_gene: TRBV4-2; len: 15; d_gene: TRBD2; CDR3aa: CASSHGLAGDNEQFF
j_gene: TRBJ1-6; abundance: -; v_gene: TRBV9; len: 14; d_gene: -; CDR3aa: CASSPGTAGSPLHF
j_gene: TRBJ2-7; abundance: -; v_gene: TRBV5-6; len: 14; d_gene: -; CDR3aa: CASSLSRNSYEQYF
j_gene: TRBJ1-4; abundance: -; v_gene: TRBV28; len: 16; d_gene: -; CDR3aa: CASSLPGGLANEKLFF
j_gene: TRBJ1-4; abundance: -; v_gene: TRBV15; len: 13; d_gene: -; CDR3aa: CATSRGGGEKLFF
j_gene: TRBJ2-7; abundance: -; v_gene: TRBV4-1; len: 15; d_gene: TRBD1; CDR3aa: CASSQAGTGGNEQYF
j_gene: TRBJ2-5; abundance: -; v_gene: TRBV4-1; len: 17; d_gene: TRBD2; CDR3aa: CASSQDLLAGGQETQYF
j_gene: TRBJ2-5; abundance: once; v_gene: TRBV29-1; len: 13; d_gene: TRBD2; CDR3aa: CSVVAGGGETQYF
j_gene: TRBJ2-5; abundance: -; v_gene: TRBV4-1; len: 15; d_gene: -; CDR3aa: CASSQAPGVTETQYF
j_gene: TRBJ1-1; abundance: -; v_gene: TRBV30; len: 15; d_gene: -; CDR3aa: CAWSVFWPRDTEAFF
j_gene: TRBJ2-1; abundance: -; v_gene: TRBV4-1; len: 16; d_gene: -; CDR3aa: CASSQEPRLPYNEQFF
j_gene: TRBJ1-5; abundance: -; v_gene: TRBV29-1; len: 14; d_gene: -; CDR3aa: CSVRVDSSNQPQHF
j_gene: TRBJ1-3; abundance: -; v_gene: TRBV7-9; len: 12; d_gene: -; CDR3aa: CASSLTGNTIYF
j_gene: TRBJ1-4; abundance: -; v_gene: TRBV5-1; len: 11; d_gene: -; CDR3aa: CASSSLNRLFF
j_gene: TRBJ2-2; abundance: -; v_gene: TRBV6-1; len: 13; d_gene: -; CDR3aa: CASSELSSGELFF
j_gene: TRBJ2-7; abundance: -; v_gene: TRBV6-1; len: 15; d_gene: TRBD2; CDR3aa: CASSEGAGVTYEQYF
j_gene: TRBJ1-2; abundance: -; v_gene: TRBV30; len: 16; d_gene: TRBD1; CDR3aa: CAWSVEDRAGSRGYTF